Listed below are T cell receptor beta chains from one sample, sequenced in a study of blood T cell repertoires in COVID-19. Data came from immunoSEQ multiplex PCR; TCRdb stores just in-frame clones and leaves some out. The data hold about 190,000 clones, with roughly 78% observed a single time. The material sequenced was peripheral blood. These receptors all stem from an elderly woman with active or convalescent COVID-19. CDR3s include the opening cysteine and the closing phenylalanine or tryptophan.

TRBV24-1	TRBJ2-5	CATSETTRQETQYF
TRBV5-6	TRBJ1-5	CASSLGTGYQPQHF
TRBV21-1	TRBJ2-3	CASSKIVGQGWTDTQYF
TRBV2	TRBJ1-2	CASSEQGPYNYGYTF
TRBV11-2	TRBJ2-7	CASSFLGGEQYF
TRBV7-2	TRBJ2-5	CASSLVREETQYF
TRBV13	TRBJ1-1	CASSLGGADTEAFF
TRBV7-3	TRBJ2-7	CASSLTSLGTGLDEQYF
TRBV5-1	TRBJ2-5	CASSPGQAQETQYF
TRBV30	TRBJ1-3	CAWSRGLSGNTIYF